The 7 T cell receptor beta chains reported below all come from one sample, sequenced in a study of Graves' ophthalmopathy and Graves' hyperthyroidism. Scientists amplified the TCR beta CDR3 regions from RNA transcripts. Amplification began with first-round RT-PCR using HTBI primers, then second-round multiplex PCR was performed. TCRdb passed the multiplex PCR reads through MiXCR, listing each CDR3 protein once. This table has roughly 500,000 distinct CDR3 sequences, approximately 15% appearing once. What was sequenced was blood. The receptor set was obtained from a young woman with Graves' ophthalmopathy.

This clonotype has at least ten counts. The genes are TRBV27 and TRBJ1-2, with a possible D match to TRBD1 (6 bases). With 2 bases removed from V and 4 bases from J, the gap between germline ends came to 14 bases. CDR1 and CDR2 from the germline V gene are MNHEY and SMNVEV (reference sequence). The CDR3 is 15 amino acids. The CDR3 reads CASSLDPGGGYGYTF. As DNA, the CDR3 is TGTGCCAGCAGTTTAGACCCTGGGGGCGGCTATGGCTACACCTTC.

The J gene is TRBJ2-5, the V gene TRBV20-1, with D unclear. V lost 2 bases, J lost 6 bases, and 16 bases lay in between. The CDR3 consists of 14 residues. Looked up from germline, CDR1 is DFQATT and CDR2 is SNEGSKA (reference sequence). CDR3 loop: CSARPLSRFQTQYF. The DNA of the CDR3 is TGCAGTGCTAGACCCCTGTCGCGATTTCAGACCCAGTACTTC.

This clonotype was found many times. The chain has TRBV6-5 and TRBJ2-2; 7 bases match TRBD1. The V segment lost 2 bases and the J segment 6 bases; nucleotides outside the gene matches: 6. The CDR3 has 15 amino acids. CDR1 MNHEY and CDR2 SVGAGI come from the germline V gene. The CDR3 loop reads CASSYRGRTPGELFF. In DNA form, the CDR3 reads TGTGCCAGCAGTTACAGGGGGCGCACCCCCGGGGAGCTGTTTTTT.

The chain recombines TRBV12-3 or TRBV12-4 with TRBJ2-3, with TRBD2 matching 8 bases. The V segment lost 6 bases and the J segment 4 bases; nucleotides outside the gene matches: 6. This CDR3 has 14 amino acids. The CDR3 sequence: CASSSAGGPDTQYF. As DNA, the CDR3 is TGTGCCAGCAGCTCCGCGGGGGGACCAGATACGCAGTATTTT.

This clonotype was seen ten or more times. The chain recombines TRBV29-1 with TRBJ2-4; 10 bases map to TRBD1. This CDR3 has 16 amino acids. Germline trimming cut 8 bases from V and 6 bases from J; bases unmatched to any gene: 16. In germline, CDR1 is SQVTM, CDR2 ANQGSEA. The CDR3: CSPDFPGQGMGNIQYF. CDR3 sequence (DNA): TGCAGCCCCGATTTCCCGGGACAGGGGATGGGAAACATTCAGTACTTC. Supplemented by reference TRBV29-1 and TRBJ2-4, the full variable domain reads SAVISQKPSRDICQRGTSLTIQCQVDSQVTMMFWYRQQPGQSLTLIATANQGSEATYESGFVIDKFPISRPNLTFSTLTVSNMSPEDSSIYLCSPDFPGQGMGNIQYFGAGTRLSVL.

The rearrangement joins TRBV27 to TRBJ1-5, with TRBD1 as a possible D gene (5 bases). V was trimmed by 3 bases and J by 5 bases, leaving 11 bases between them. From germline, CDR1 is MNHEY and CDR2 SMNVEV (reference sequence). The CDR3 is 14 amino acids. The CDR3 nucleotides are TGTGCCAGCAGTTTGGGGGTCGGGTATCAGCCCCAGCATTTT. This gives the protein CASSLGVGYQPQHF.

This clonotype has ten or more counts. The CDR3: CASSLTPSGVRANVLTF. In DNA form, the CDR3 reads TGTGCCAGCAGCTTAACCCCTTCGGGGGTCCGGGCCAACGTCCTGACTTTC. The rearrangement links TRBV7-3 to TRBJ2-6, with a tentative D call TRBD2 (6 bases). Germline CDR1 and CDR2: SGHTA and FQGTGA. The CDR3 has 17 amino acids. The V end was cut by 0 bases, the J end by 5 bases, with 14 bases between.